The present entry profiles one T cell receptor (beta chain) with its context. Its specificity is not known. Donors in the study were healthy people who gave bone marrow. Likely unrecorded immune exposures existed in these nominally healthy donors. These data originate in a study of cytomegalovirus exposure and HLA in healthy donors. It was with 60 Vbeta and 13 Jbeta primers that the PCR ran. Repertoires were generated with immunoSEQ multiplex PCR, while TCRdb's copy carries only in-frame clones and drops some. The sample has some 80,000 clones; around 60% are singletons. Study results and limitations: Trimming of TCR beta V- and J-genes showed a link, identified in a later analysis, to a missense DCLRE1C variant. There were a few CMV-associated chains whose specificity for CMV antigens was confirmed in vitro.

V was cut by 2 bases and J by 2 bases, with 4 bases left in between. The CDR3 is 13 residues long. The V gene's germline CDR1 is MNHNS and CDR2 SASEGT. The sequence was obtained from a male donor in good health and CMV-seropositive. The genes are TRBV6-1 and TRBJ1-5; unclear D gene. Sequencing was done on a sample of PBMCs. DNA of the CDR3: TGTGCCAGCAGTGAAAGAGGCAATCAGCCCCAGCATTTT. Its translation: CASSERGNQPQHF.